The present T cell receptor beta chain was sequenced within a study of OX40 agonist ivuxolimab in advanced cancers. The overall study: Given to patients was ivuxolimab, an agonistic anti-OX40 (CD134) antibody.

The assay was immunoSEQ multiplex PCR, and TCRdb's table has in-frame clones only and misses some. There are about 45,000 clones in the sample; approximately 91% occur only once, and approximately 18% lies in the top ten. This CDR3 is built from 17 residues. The germline V gene encodes CDR1 MNHNS and CDR2 SASEGT. The germline V and J ends were trimmed by 1 base and 3 bases, with 13 bases remaining between them. Overall study findings and caveats: CD4+ and CD8+ blood T cells expanded clonally by week 6 at 0.1 to 3.0 mg/kg.

Baseline was the first blood sampling point, followed by cycle 4 day 1 and cycle 7 day 1. With respect to this clone: What it recognizes is unknown.

Sequences were derived from CD4+ or CD8+ T cells sorted from blood, sampled in a trial of the OX40 agonist ivuxolimab. The chain recombines TRBV6-1 with TRBJ1-6; D remains ambiguous. The sequence was collected from an adult with an advanced solid tumor such as melanoma, head and neck, liver or kidney cancer. The CDR3: CASSEGLGWIYNSPLHF. CDR3 sequence (DNA): TGTGCCAGCAGTGAAGGCTTGGGCTGGATCTATAATTCACCCCTCCACTTT.